Shown below are 27 T cell receptor beta chains from a single sample sequenced in a study of shared clonotypes between healthy human individuals. The protocol was immunoSEQ multiplex PCR, while the TCRdb copy is restricted to in-frame clones and leaves out a portion. The sample records 2 million to 2.5 million clones, nearly 97% being singletons. Sequences were obtained from naive CD4+ T cells sorted from blood. Sample subset: CD45RA+ positively selected. The source of these receptors is a man between 18 and 29 years old in good health.

This chain connects TRBV5-4 to TRBJ1-6; D is uncertain. V gave up 0 bases and J gave up 7 bases, with 8 bases separating them. CDR1 is SGHNT, CDR2 YYREEE, per germline (reference sequence). The length of the CDR3 is 14 residues. This CDR3 is CASSLDYGNSPLHF. CDR3 bases: TGTGCCAGCAGCTTGGACTACGGGAATTCACCCCTCCACTTT.

V gene TRBV30 combines with J gene TRBJ2-7; possible D gene TRBD2, 5 bases. Deletions cut 1 base from V and 4 bases from J, with 17 bases between. Germline lookup yields CDR1 GTSNPN and CDR2 SVGIG (reference sequence). CDR3 length: 15 residues. The CDR3 coding sequence is TGTGCCTGGAGTGAGTGGCAGCGGCCTCCGTACGAGCAGTACTTC. Its translation is CAWSEWQRPPYEQYF.

The chain is built from TRBV6-6 and TRBJ2-3; no definite D call. V dropped 6 bases and J dropped 2 bases, with 9 bases sitting between them. This CDR3 has 13 residues. The germline CDR1 and CDR2 sequences are MNHNY and SVGAGI (reference sequence). The CDR3 spells CASRPLPTDTQYF. The CDR3 DNA is TGTGCCAGCAGGCCCCTTCCCACAGATACGCAGTATTTT.

The V gene is TRBV7-9, the J gene TRBJ2-5; D is possibly TRBD2 (5 bases). The CDR3 runs 17 residues. CDR1 SEHNR and CDR2 FQNEAQ come from the germline V gene (reference sequence). V was shortened by 5 bases and J by 3 bases, with 22 bases between the two germline ends. The CDR3 nucleotides are TGTGCCAGCAGCCGAATGGACTCGTTGTTTAGAAAAGAGACCCAGTACTTC. Translating it yields CASSRMDSLFRKETQYF.

The chain employs TRBV5-1 and TRBJ2-5, with 7 bases fitting TRBD1. The germline gives CDR1 SGHRS, CDR2 YFSETQ. The CDR3 is 17 residues long. V lost 3 bases and J lost 4; bases outside the gene matches: 15. The CDR3 sequence: CASSWEPTGIGGETQYF. The CDR3 nucleotides are TGCGCCAGCAGCTGGGAACCGACAGGGATTGGAGGAGAGACCCAGTACTTC.

The genes are TRBV7-3 and TRBJ1-5; 9 bases are shared with TRBD1. V was pared by 0 bases and J by 10 bases, with 7 bases of the junction left unmatched. CDR1 and CDR2 from the germline V gene are SGHTA and FQGTGA. The CDR3 runs to 15 residues. CDR3 in amino acids: CASSLTWTGEEPQHF. The CDR3 DNA follows: TGTGCCAGCAGCTTAACGTGGACAGGGGAGGAACCCCAGCATTTT.

This chain uses TRBV5-6 with TRBJ2-7; 9 bases are shared with TRBD1. Trimming removed 2 bases from V and 4 bases from J; junction bases left unmatched: 10. This CDR3 is 16 amino acids long. Germline values: CDR1 SGHDT, CDR2 YYEEEE. For the CDR3, the DNA is TGTGCCAGCAGCTTTCGTTCCGGGACAGGGTCATACGAGCAGTACTTC. This codes for CASSFRSGTGSYEQYF.

V and J are TRBV11-1 and TRBJ1-1; 8 nucleotides line up with TRBD1. V lost 2 bases and J lost 4; bases outside the gene matches: 6. The CDR3 sequence is 15 residues long. Germline V gene sequence: CDR1 SGHAT, CDR2 FQDESV (reference sequence). The CDR3, as DNA: TGTGCCAGCAGCTTAAGGAGGACAGGGAGCACTGAAGCTTTCTTT. Translated, it gives CASSLRRTGSTEAFF.

The chain is built from TRBV5-1 and TRBJ1-1, with D hard to call. Trimming took 0 bases from V and 1 from J, leaving 13 bases between them. The CDR3 loop spans 16 amino acids. From germline, CDR1 is SGHRS and CDR2 YFSETQ. The CDR3 bases are TGCGCCAGCAGCTTGGCCGCGTGGCAGCGGAACACTGAAGCTTTCTTT. Amino acids: CASSLAAWQRNTEAFF.

The chain couples TRBV6-1 to TRBJ1-6; D uncertain. In germline, CDR1 is MNHNS, CDR2 SASEGT. The length of the CDR3 is 14 residues. Deletions cut 5 bases from V and 6 bases from J, with 11 bases between. The CDR3 DNA reads TGTGCCAGCAGTCGGGCCATTTCTAATTCACCCCTCCACTTT. Its translation is CASSRAISNSPLHF.

The CDR3 reads CASSWRGSYNEQFF. CDR3 bases: TGTGCCAGCTCATGGAGGGGCTCCTACAATGAGCAGTTCTTC. This chain uses TRBV27 with TRBJ2-1; D is perhaps TRBD2 (6 bases). Per the germline V gene, CDR1 is MNHEY and CDR2 is SMNVEV (reference sequence). The ends were cut back, 8 bases at V and 0 bases at J, with 11 bases in the middle. This CDR3 comprises 14 residues.

V gene TRBV9 combines with J gene TRBJ2-2, with 7 bases that match TRBD1. V gave up 0 bases and J gave up 6 bases; unmatched junction bases: 8. Germline values: CDR1 SGDLS, CDR2 YYNGEE. The length of the CDR3 is 16 residues. CDR3 residues: CASSVADRAQAGELFF. The DNA for the CDR3 is TGTGCCAGCAGCGTAGCCGACAGGGCTCAGGCCGGGGAGCTGTTTTTT.

The chain uses TRBV4-1 and TRBJ1-4, with 9 bases fitting TRBD1. The ends lost 4 bases at V and 0 bases at J; junction bases unmatched: 6. Germline V gene lookup returns CDR1 MGHRA and CDR2 YSYEKL. The CDR3 consists of 17 residues. The DNA for the CDR3 is TGCGCCAGCAGCCGACACAGGGGGCCCCCAACTAATGAAAAACTGTTTTTT. It is translated as CASSRHRGPPTNEKLFF.

This chain connects TRBV15 to TRBJ2-3; the match to TRBD2 covers 10 bases. CDR1 is LNHNV, CDR2 YYDKDF, per germline (reference sequence). With V trimmed by 6 bases and J by 4 bases, 10 bases remained unmatched. The CDR3 totals 16 residues. The CDR3, as DNA: TGTGCCACCAGGACCACCCCGCTAGCGGGAGCAGATACGCAGTATTTT. Protein sequence: CATRTTPLAGADTQYF.

The sample holds one count of this clone. This rearrangement joins TRBV30 to TRBJ1-1; a weak D match, TRBD1 (5 bases). The CDR3 is made up of 15 amino acids. With 0 bases removed from V and 2 bases from J, the gap between germline ends came to 13 bases. Looked up from germline, CDR1 is GTSNPN and CDR2 is SVGIG (reference sequence). The chain's CDR3 is CAWSVLGRVNTEAFF. In DNA form, the CDR3 reads TGTGCCTGGAGTGTACTGGGACGTGTAAACACTGAAGCTTTCTTT.

CDR3 sequence: CAWKSGRRSEKLFF. The CDR3 DNA reads TGTGCCTGGAAATCGGGGCGTAGGTCTGAAAAACTGTTTTTT. The chain joins TRBV30 to TRBJ1-4, with D possibly TRBD1 on 5 matching bases. The V end lost 4 bases, the J end lost 7 bases, and 16 bases lay between the germline ends. This CDR3 is 14 amino acids long. CDR1 and CDR2 (germline): GTSNPN, SVGIG (reference sequence).

The rearrangement links TRBV6-5 to TRBJ2-3; 7 nucleotides line up with TRBD1. The CDR3 is 13 residues long. The trim removed 9 bases at V and 6 bases at J, leaving 9 bases unmatched. Germline V lookup: CDR1 MNHEY, CDR2 SVGAGI. For the CDR3, the DNA is TGTGCCAGTCAAAGGGGGCTCAGCGATACGCAGTATTTT. This sequence encodes CASQRGLSDTQYF.

The chain employs TRBV7-8 and TRBJ2-5; 10 bases match TRBD2. With V trimmed by 5 bases and J by 1 base, 7 bases remained unmatched. The CDR3 runs 16 residues. Germline-derived CDR1 and CDR2 are SGHVS and FQNEAQ. The CDR3 spells CASSPIAGGLQETQYF. CDR3 nucleotide sequence: TGTGCCAGCAGCCCCATAGCGGGAGGACTCCAAGAGACCCAGTACTTC.

The chain couples TRBV6-5 to TRBJ1-1; 9 bases align to TRBD1. The J segment lost 10 bases and the V segment lost 7 bases, leaving 13 bases of the junction unmatched. The CDR3 totals 14 residues. Germline loops: CDR1 MNHEY, CDR2 SVGAGI. CDR3 DNA: TGTGCCAGCAAGTCCGGACAGGGGAAAAGTGTAGCTTTCTTT. Amino acid sequence: CASKSGQGKSVAFF.

The chain couples TRBV5-1 to TRBJ1-4; TRBD1 might be the D (5 bases). Germline CDR1 is SGHRS and CDR2 is YFSETQ. The CDR3 is made up of 15 amino acids. Deletions cut 4 bases from V and 7 bases from J, with 17 bases between. The CDR3 loop is CASSLGDLAGEKLFF. DNA of the CDR3: TGCGCCAGCAGCCTGGGGGACTTAGCGGGTGAAAAACTGTTTTTT. The full variable domain, its missing parts supplied by reference TRBV5-1 and TRBJ1-4, is KAGVTQTPRYLIKTRGQQVTLSCSPISGHRSVSWYQQTPGQGLQFLFEYFSETQRNKGNFPGRFSGRQFSNSRSEMNVSTLELGDSALYLCASSLGDLAGEKLFFGSGTQLSVL.

This chain uses TRBV7-3 with TRBJ2-2, with TRBD2 matching 10 bases. V dropped 1 base and J dropped 0; count of bases not matched to a gene: 5. CDR1 is SGHTA, CDR2 FQGTGA, per germline. CDR3 length equals 18 residues. The CDR3 region is CASSLNPSGGANTGELFF. DNA for the CDR3: TGTGCCAGCAGCTTAAACCCTAGCGGGGGAGCGAACACCGGGGAGCTGTTTTTT.

V usage is TRBV7-9 and J usage is TRBJ2-5, with D tentatively TRBD1 (5 bases). CDR1 SEHNR and CDR2 FQNEAQ come from the germline V gene (reference sequence). CDR3 length: 15 amino acids. V lost 5 bases, J lost 5 bases, and 18 bases lay in between. CDR3 in amino acids: CASSQGLMYMETQYF. The CDR3 bases are TGTGCCAGCAGCCAGGGTTTGATGTACATGGAGACCCAGTACTTC.

This chain uses TRBV4-1 with TRBJ2-3; the match to TRBD2 covers 14 bases. Trimming took 8 bases from V and 5 from J; bases not matched to a gene: 9. The germline CDR1 and CDR2 sequences are MGHRA and YSYEKL. The CDR3 extends over 16 amino acids. The CDR3 here is CASALTSGRGGDTQYF. In DNA form, the CDR3 reads TGCGCCAGCGCTCTGACTAGCGGGAGGGGGGGAGATACGCAGTATTTT.

The chain links TRBV19 to TRBJ2-5; D might be TRBD1 (6 bases). The CDR3 totals 14 residues. The germline CDR1 and CDR2 sequences are LNHDA and SQIVND (reference sequence). Trimming shortened V by 5 bases and J by 2 bases, and 12 bases separated the two germline ends. For the CDR3, the DNA is TGTGCCAGTAGTTTCCGGGACATTCAAGAGACCCAGTACTTC. This encodes CASSFRDIQETQYF.

This chain links TRBV7-9 with TRBJ1-6; a weak D match, TRBD1 (5 bases). The CDR3 is 15 amino acids. Germline V gene lookup returns CDR1 SEHNR and CDR2 FQNEAQ (reference sequence). The V end lost 1 base, the J end lost 7 bases, and 11 bases lay between the germline ends. For the CDR3, the DNA is TGTGCCAGCAGCTTAGGGACAAACGAGAATTCACCCCTCCACTTT. Its translation: CASSLGTNENSPLHF.

This rearrangement joins TRBV5-4 to TRBJ2-5; a possible D gene is TRBD2 (5 bases). CDR3 length: 17 amino acids. CDR1 is SGHNT and CDR2 is YYREEE in the germline V gene (reference sequence). V shed 1 base and J shed 0 bases, with 16 bases lying between them. CDR3 in DNA: TGTGCCAGCAGCTTGCGGCGTGGTAGCGCGAACCAAGAGACCCAGTACTTC. This codes for CASSLRRGSANQETQYF.

The CDR3 loop reads CASRPTENRYEQYF. CDR3 coding DNA: TGTGCCAGTAGACCGACTGAAAACCGCTACGAGCAGTACTTC. The chain couples TRBV19 to TRBJ2-7; D unclear. The CDR3 has 14 residues. V was trimmed by 6 bases and J by 3 bases, leaving 15 bases between them. The germline V gene has CDR1 LNHDA and CDR2 SQIVND (reference sequence). The full variable domain, rest sourced from reference TRBV19 and TRBJ2-7, is DGGITQSPKYLFRKEGQNVTLSCEQNLNHDAMYWYRQDPGQGLRLIYYSQIVNDFQKGDIAEGYSVSREKKESFPLTVTSAQKNPTAFYLCASRPTENRYEQYFGPGTRLTVT.